The clone carrying this T cell receptor (beta chain) was detected ten times or more. The lymph nodes were axillary draining lymph nodes from breast cancer patients. Each CDR3 protein is one row after TCRdb ran MiXCR on the multiplex PCR reads. The table has around 130,000 distinct CDR3 sequences, about 30% seen once. The data originate from a study of breast tumors, draining lymph nodes, adjacent tissues. CDR1 is LNHNV and CDR2 is YYDKDF in the germline V gene (reference sequence). V lost 0 bases, J lost 0 bases, and 8 bases lay in between. The CDR3 extends over 15 amino acids. This TCR was sampled from a female donor with breast cancer. Some clones in this sample may be carry-over from other donors' samples. Sequenced sample: axillary lymph node tissue. The chain carries TRBV15 and TRBJ1-1; the D is unclear. Here the CDR3 DNA reads TGTGCCACCAGCAGAGACGCAGCTATGAACACTGAAGCTTTCTTT. This encodes CATSRDAAMNTEAFF. Full variable domain (rest looked up from reference TRBV15 and TRBJ1-1): DAMVIQNPRYQVTQFGKPVTLSCSQTLNHNVMYWYQQKSSQAPKLLFHYYDKDFNNEADTPDNFQSRRPNTSFCFLDIRSPGLGDTAMYLCATSRDAAMNTEAFFGQGTRLTVV.